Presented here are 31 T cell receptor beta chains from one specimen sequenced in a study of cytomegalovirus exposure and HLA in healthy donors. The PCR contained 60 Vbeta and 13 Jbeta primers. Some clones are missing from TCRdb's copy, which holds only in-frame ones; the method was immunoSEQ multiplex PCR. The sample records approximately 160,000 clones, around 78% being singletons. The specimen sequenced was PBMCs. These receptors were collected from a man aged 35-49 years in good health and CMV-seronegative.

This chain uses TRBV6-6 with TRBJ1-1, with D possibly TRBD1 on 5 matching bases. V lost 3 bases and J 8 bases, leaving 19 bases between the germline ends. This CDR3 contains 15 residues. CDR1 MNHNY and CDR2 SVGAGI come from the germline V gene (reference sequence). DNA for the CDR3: TGTGCCAGCAGTTATATGACCGGGACGGGAGAAGAAGCTTTCTTT. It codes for CASSYMTGTGEEAFF.

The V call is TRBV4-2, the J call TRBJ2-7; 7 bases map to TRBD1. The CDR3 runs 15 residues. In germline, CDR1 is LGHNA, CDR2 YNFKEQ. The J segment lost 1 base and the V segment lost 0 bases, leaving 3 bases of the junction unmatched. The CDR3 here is CASSQDPTGSYEQYF. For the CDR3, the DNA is TGTGCCAGCAGCCAAGACCCGACAGGGTCCTACGAGCAGTACTTC.

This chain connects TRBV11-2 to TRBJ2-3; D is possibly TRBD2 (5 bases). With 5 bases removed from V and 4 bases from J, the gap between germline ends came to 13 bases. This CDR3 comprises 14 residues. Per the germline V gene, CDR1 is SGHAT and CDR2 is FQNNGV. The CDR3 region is CASSLQTIADTQYF. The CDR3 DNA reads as TGTGCCAGCAGCCTCCAGACTATTGCAGATACGCAGTATTTT.

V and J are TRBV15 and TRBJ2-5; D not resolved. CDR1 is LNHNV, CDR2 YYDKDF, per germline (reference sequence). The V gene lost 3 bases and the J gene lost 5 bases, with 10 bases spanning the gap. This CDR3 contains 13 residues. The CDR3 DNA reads TGTGCCACCAGCAGTTCACTCAGGGAGACCCAGTACTTC. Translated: CATSSSLRETQYF. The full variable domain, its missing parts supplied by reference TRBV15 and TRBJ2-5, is DAMVIQNPRYQVTQFGKPVTLSCSQTLNHNVMYWYQQKSSQAPKLLFHYYDKDFNNEADTPDNFQSRRPNTSFCFLDIRSPGLGDTAMYLCATSSSLRETQYFGPGTRLLVL.

The CDR3 DNA reads TGTGCCTGGAATAGCCCCACCTACGAGCAGTACTTC. It codes for CAWNSPTYEQYF. The chain links TRBV30 to TRBJ2-7; D gene uncertain. Trimming removed 4 bases from V and 2 bases from J, with 9 bases in between. The CDR3 covers 12 residues. CDR1 and CDR2 (germline): GTSNPN, SVGIG (reference sequence).

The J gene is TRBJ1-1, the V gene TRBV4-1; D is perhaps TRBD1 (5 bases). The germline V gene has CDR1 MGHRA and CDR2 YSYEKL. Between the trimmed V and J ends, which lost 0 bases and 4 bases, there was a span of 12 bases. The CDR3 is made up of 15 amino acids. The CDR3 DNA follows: TGCGCCAGCAGCCAAGATTTAGGGGTGGGCACTGAAGCTTTCTTT. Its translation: CASSQDLGVGTEAFF.

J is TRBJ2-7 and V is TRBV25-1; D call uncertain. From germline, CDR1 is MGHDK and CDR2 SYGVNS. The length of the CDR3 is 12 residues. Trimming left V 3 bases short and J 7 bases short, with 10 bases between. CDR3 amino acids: CASSEARREQYF. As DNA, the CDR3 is TGTGCCAGCAGTGAGGCTCGGCGGGAGCAGTACTTC.

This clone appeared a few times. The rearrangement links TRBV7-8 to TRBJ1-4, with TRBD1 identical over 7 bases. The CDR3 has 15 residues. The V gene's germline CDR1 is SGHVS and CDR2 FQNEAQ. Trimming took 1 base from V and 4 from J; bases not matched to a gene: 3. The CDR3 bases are TGTGCCAGCAGCTTAGTGGACAGGTTTAATGAAAAACTGTTTTTT. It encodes CASSLVDRFNEKLFF.

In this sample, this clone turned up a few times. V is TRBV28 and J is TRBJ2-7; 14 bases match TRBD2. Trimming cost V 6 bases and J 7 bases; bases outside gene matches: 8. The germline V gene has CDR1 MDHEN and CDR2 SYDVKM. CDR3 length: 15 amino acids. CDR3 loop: CASSLTGLAGGEQYF. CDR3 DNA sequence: TGTGCCAGCAGCCTAACAGGACTAGCGGGAGGAGAGCAGTACTTC.

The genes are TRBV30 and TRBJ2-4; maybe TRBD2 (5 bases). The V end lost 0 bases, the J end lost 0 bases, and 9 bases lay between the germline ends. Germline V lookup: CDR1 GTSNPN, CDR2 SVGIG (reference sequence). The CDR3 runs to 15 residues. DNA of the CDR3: TGTGCCTGGAGTGTACCAGGACTAGCCAAAAACATTCAGTACTTC. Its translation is CAWSVPGLAKNIQYF. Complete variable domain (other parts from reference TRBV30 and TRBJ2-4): SQTIHQWPATLVQPVGSPLSLECTVEGTSNPNLYWYRQAAGRGLQLLFYSVGIGQISSEVPQNLSASRPQDRQFILSSKKLLLSDSGFYLCAWSVPGLAKNIQYFGAGTRLSVL.

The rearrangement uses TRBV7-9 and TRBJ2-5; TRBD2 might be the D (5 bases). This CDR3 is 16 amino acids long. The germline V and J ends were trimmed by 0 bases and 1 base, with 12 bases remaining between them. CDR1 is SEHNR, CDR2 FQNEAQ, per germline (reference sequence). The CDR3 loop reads CASSLAGLGLQETQYF. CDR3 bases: TGTGCCAGCAGCTTAGCGGGCCTCGGACTCCAAGAGACCCAGTACTTC. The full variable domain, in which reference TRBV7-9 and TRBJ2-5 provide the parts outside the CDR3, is DTGVSQNPRHKITKRGQNVTFRCDPISEHNRLYWYRQTLGQGPEFLTYFQNEAQLEKSRLLSDRFSAERPKGSFSTLEIQRTEQGDSAMYLCASSLAGLGLQETQYFGPGTRLLVL.

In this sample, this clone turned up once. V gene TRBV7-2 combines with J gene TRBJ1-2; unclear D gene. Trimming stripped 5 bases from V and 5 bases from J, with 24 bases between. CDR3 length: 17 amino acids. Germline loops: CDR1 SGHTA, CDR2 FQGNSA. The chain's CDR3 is CASSADGGRSLRYGYTF. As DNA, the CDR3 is TGTGCCAGCAGCGCCGATGGAGGCAGGTCGCTAAGATATGGCTACACCTTC.

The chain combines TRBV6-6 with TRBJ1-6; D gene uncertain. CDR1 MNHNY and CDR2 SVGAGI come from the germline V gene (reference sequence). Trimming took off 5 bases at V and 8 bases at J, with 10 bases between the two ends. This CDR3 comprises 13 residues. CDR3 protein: CASSRGLDSPLHF. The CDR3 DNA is TGTGCCAGCAGTAGAGGGTTAGATTCACCCCTCCACTTT.

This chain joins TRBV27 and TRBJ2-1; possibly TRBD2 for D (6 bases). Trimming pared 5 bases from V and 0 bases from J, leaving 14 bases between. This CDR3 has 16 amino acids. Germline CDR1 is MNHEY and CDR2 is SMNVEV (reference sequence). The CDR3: CASSAIADISYNEQFF. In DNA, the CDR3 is TGTGCCAGCAGTGCGATAGCGGATATCTCCTACAATGAGCAGTTCTTC.

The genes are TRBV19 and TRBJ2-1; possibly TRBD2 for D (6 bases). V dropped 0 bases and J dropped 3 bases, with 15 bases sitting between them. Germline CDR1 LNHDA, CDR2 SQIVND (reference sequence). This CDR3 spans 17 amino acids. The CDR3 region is CASSIDIRGELYNEQFF. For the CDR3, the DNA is TGTGCCAGTAGTATAGATATTCGCGGGGAGCTCTACAATGAGCAGTTCTTC.

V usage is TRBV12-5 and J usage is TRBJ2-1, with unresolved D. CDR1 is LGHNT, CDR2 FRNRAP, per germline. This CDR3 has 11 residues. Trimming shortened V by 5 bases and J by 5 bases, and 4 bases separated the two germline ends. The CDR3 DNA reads TGTGCTAGTGGTCTTAACAATGAGCAGTTCTTC. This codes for CASGLNNEQFF.

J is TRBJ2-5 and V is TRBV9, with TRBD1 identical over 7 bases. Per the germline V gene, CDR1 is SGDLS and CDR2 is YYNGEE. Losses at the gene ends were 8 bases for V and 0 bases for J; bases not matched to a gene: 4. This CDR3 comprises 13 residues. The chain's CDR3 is CASQGVDQETQYF. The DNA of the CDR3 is TGTGCCAGTCAGGGGGTGGACCAAGAGACCCAGTACTTC.

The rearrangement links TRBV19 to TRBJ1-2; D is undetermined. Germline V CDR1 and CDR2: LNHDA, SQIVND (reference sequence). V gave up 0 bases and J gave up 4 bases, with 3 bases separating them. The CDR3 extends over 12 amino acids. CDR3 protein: CASSIDRYGYTF. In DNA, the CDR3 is TGTGCCAGTAGTATAGATCGCTATGGCTACACCTTC. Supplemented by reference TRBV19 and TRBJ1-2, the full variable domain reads DGGITQSPKYLFRKEGQNVTLSCEQNLNHDAMYWYRQDPGQGLRLIYYSQIVNDFQKGDIAEGYSVSREKKESFPLTVTSAQKNPTAFYLCASSIDRYGYTFGSGTRLTVV.

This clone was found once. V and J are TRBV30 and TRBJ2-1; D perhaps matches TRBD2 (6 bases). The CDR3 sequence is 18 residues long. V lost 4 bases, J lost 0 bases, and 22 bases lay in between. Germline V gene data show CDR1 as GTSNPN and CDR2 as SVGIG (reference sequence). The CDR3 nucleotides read TGTGCCTGGATGTCGGGGGAGTGGGGGGATTTCTCCTACAATGAGCAGTTCTTC. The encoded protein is CAWMSGEWGDFSYNEQFF.

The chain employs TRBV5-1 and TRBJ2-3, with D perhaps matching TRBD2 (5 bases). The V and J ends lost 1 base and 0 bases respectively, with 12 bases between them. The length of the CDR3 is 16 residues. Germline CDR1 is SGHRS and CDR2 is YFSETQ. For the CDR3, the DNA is TGCGCCAGCAGCTTGCGGACTTACCCTAGCACAGATACGCAGTATTTT. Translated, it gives CASSLRTYPSTDTQYF.

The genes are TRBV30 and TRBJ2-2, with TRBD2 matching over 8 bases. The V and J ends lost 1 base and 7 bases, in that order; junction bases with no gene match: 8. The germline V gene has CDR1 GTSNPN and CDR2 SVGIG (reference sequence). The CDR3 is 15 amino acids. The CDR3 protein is CAWSGAGDAIGELFF. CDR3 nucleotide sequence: TGTGCCTGGAGTGGAGCGGGAGATGCCATCGGGGAGCTGTTTTTT.

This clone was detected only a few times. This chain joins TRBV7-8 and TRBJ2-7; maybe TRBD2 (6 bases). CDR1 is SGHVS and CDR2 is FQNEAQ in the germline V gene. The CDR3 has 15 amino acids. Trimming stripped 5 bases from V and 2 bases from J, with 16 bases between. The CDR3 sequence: CASSAWRGSPYEQYV. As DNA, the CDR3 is TGTGCCAGCAGCGCGTGGAGGGGATCTCCCTACGAGCAGTACGTC.

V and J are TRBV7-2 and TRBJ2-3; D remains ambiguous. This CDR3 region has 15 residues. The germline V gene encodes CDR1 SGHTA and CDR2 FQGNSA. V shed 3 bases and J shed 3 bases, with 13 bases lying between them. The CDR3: CASSLFTWSTDTQYF. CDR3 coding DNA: TGTGCCAGCAGCTTGTTCACGTGGAGTACAGATACGCAGTATTTT.

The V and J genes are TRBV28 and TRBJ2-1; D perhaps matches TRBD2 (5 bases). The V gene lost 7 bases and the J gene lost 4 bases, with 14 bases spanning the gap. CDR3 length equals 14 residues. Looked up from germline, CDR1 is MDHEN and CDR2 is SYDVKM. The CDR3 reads CASNEGRDYNEQFF. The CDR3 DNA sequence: TGTGCCAGCAATGAGGGAAGGGATTACAATGAGCAGTTCTTC.

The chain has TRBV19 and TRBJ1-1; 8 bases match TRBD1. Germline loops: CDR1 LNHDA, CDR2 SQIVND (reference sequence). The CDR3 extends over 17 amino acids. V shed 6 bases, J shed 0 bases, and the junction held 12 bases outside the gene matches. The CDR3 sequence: CASRWTGRSNVNTEAFF. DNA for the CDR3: TGTGCCAGTAGGTGGACAGGGCGGTCTAACGTGAACACTGAAGCTTTCTTT. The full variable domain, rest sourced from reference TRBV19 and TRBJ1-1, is DGGITQSPKYLFRKEGQNVTLSCEQNLNHDAMYWYRQDPGQGLRLIYYSQIVNDFQKGDIAEGYSVSREKKESFPLTVTSAQKNPTAFYLCASRWTGRSNVNTEAFFGQGTRLTVV.

In DNA form, the CDR3 reads TGTGCCAGCAGCCTCGGGACAGGGGGGGGCTGGCAGCCCCAGCATTTT. Its protein is CASSLGTGGGWQPQHF. This chain uses TRBV5-5 with TRBJ1-5; 11 nucleotides match TRBD1. Germline V lookup: CDR1 SGHKS, CDR2 YYEKEE (reference sequence). There are 16 residues in the CDR3. V shed 4 bases, J shed 7 bases, and the junction held 10 bases outside the gene matches.

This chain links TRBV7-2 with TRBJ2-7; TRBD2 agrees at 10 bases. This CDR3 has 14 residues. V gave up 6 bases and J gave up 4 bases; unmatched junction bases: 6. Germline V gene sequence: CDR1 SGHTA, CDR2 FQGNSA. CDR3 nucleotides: TGTGCCAGCAGTCCCTGGACTAGCGGTTACGAGCAGTACTTC. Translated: CASSPWTSGYEQYF.

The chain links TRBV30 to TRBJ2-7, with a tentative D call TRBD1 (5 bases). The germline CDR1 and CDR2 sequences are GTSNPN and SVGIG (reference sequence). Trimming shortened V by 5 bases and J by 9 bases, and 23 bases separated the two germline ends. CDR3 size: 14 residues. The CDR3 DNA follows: TGTGCCTGGCAGGCGAGTGCGATCGGCACAGGGCAGTACTTC. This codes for CAWQASAIGTGQYF.

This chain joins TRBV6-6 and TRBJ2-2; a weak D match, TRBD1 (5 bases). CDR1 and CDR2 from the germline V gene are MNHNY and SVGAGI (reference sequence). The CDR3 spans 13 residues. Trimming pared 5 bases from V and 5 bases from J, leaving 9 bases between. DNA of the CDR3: TGTGCCAGCAGTCCAGGGAATACCGGGGAGCTGTTTTTT. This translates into CASSPGNTGELFF.

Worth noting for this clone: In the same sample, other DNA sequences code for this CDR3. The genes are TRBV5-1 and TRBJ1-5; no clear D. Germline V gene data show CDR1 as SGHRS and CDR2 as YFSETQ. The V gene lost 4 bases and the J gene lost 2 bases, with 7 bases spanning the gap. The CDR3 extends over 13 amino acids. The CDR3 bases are TGCGCCAGCAGCCCCGGAGGCAATCAGCCCCAGCATTTT. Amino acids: CASSPGGNQPQHF.

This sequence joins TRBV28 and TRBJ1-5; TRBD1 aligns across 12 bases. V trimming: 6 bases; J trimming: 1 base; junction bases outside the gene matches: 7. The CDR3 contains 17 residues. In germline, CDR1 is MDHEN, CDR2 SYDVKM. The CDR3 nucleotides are TGTGCCAGCAGACCCGGGACAGGGGGCATAAGCAATCAGCCCCAGCATTTT. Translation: CASRPGTGGISNQPQHF.